The present entry profiles one T cell receptor beta chain with its context. This entry comes from a study of shared clonotypes between healthy human individuals. The germline V gene has CDR1 SGHRS and CDR2 YFSETQ. V was trimmed by 4 bases and J by 3 bases, leaving 10 bases between them. The CDR3 sequence is 14 residues long. All participating donors were Caucasian adults from Nashville, Tennessee. Profiling relied on immunoSEQ multiplex PCR, and the TCRdb table lists in-frame clones only, not all of them. This sample has around 700,000 clones, with around 72% found just once. The rearrangement joins TRBV5-1 to TRBJ2-2; D may be TRBD2 (6 bases). What was sequenced was memory CD4+ T cells sorted from blood. The subset was: CD45RA-negative fraction. The clonotype originates from a woman in her 30s in good health. The CDR3, as DNA: TGCGCCAGCAGCCAAACGGGGGACACCGGGGAGCTGTTTTTT. Its protein product is CASSQTGDTGELFF.